These T cell receptor beta chains were read from a single sample in a study of T cells after yellow fever vaccination. TCRdb reprocessed the 5' RACE reads via MiXCR and lists one record per CDR3 protein. The sample carries 150,000 to 200,000 distinct CDR3 sequences, 11% recorded once. The specimen was CD8+ T cells sorted from PBMCs, collected 15 days after the yellow fever booster vaccination. The receptors were sampled from a man younger than 35 who received the YFV17D yellow fever vaccine. CDR3s leave out the opening cysteine and the closing phenylalanine or tryptophan. Some rows mark clone size as missing; the rest say once, few, many or name a class of expanded clone.

CDR3 | size | length | V
ASSPRGDRGPYGYT | few | 14 | TRBV12-3/TRBV12-4
ASSYSTSTGELF | NA | 12 | TRBV6-5
ASSSGGQGSYGYT | NA | 13 | TRBV7-9
ASSLWAGSQETQY | few | 13 | TRBV7-3
ASSQDRAYEQY | many | 11 | TRBV4-3
ASSHRGDGYT | few | 10 | TRBV11-2
ASSEYYRSTDTQY | few | 13 | TRBV25-1
ASSSTPRFSYGYT | few | 13 | TRBV7-9
ASSRGLENTEAF | few | 12 | TRBV6-5
AGGRANEQF | few | 9 | TRBV4-1
ASSLGQGIEAF | NA | 11 | TRBV7-6
ASSDREGYGYT | NA | 11 | TRBV12-3/TRBV12-4
ASSVGGQSSYEQY | NA | 13 | TRBV9
ASSYLQGQETQY | few | 12 | TRBV6-5
ASSLNSGWWETQY | NA | 13 | TRBV12-3/TRBV12-4
ASSMGQQETQY | NA | 11 | TRBV7-6
ASSSTGTEDYGYT | NA | 13 | TRBV7-3
ASSSWQENTEAF | NA | 12 | TRBV7-9
ASRPGPRGGRTDTQY | few | 15 | TRBV12-3/TRBV12-4
ASSLTGRETDTQY | NA | 13 | TRBV7-9
ATSPADGTVFAETQY | NA | 15 | TRBV12-3/TRBV12-4
ASSYLWQAGTDTQY | few | 14 | TRBV6-6
ASNGIGGTEAF | few | 11 | TRBV11-2
ASSVGQADLAKNIQY | many | 15 | TRBV25-1
ASSPGLGQGKDGELF | few | 15 | TRBV4-3
ASSFENREGEQY | few | 12 | TRBV7-6
ASSLGQAAETQY | NA | 12 | TRBV12-3/TRBV12-4
ASSQEGLAGWQETQY | NA | 15 | TRBV4-1
ASSQGTEREAF | NA | 11 | TRBV4-3
ASSPTAANYGYT | NA | 12 | TRBV7-9
ASSSTVGGTEAF | NA | 12 | TRBV4-1
RVRALNTEAF | NA | 10 | TRBV29-1
ASSSTGGPGYEQY | NA | 13 | TRBV19
ASSPGMAYTQY | many | 11 | TRBV6-2/TRBV6-3
ASSYSMTDTQY | NA | 11 | TRBV6-5
ATSAEGVRPQH | few | 11 | TRBV15
ASSSPGGGAEVNTGELF | NA | 17 | TRBV7-2
ASSLEANTGELF | many | 12 | TRBV7-9
ASSILAGGITDTQY | few | 14 | TRBV7-2
ASSYTAGIYEQY | few | 12 | TRBV6-2/TRBV6-3
ASSFGTEDNEQF | NA | 12 | TRBV7-6
ASSQEKPGNTEAF | few | 13 | TRBV4-3
SARGISGGAVSYEQY | few | 15 | TRBV20-1
AIRTGLGYT | NA | 9 | TRBV10-3
ASSSWGGMNTEAF | NA | 13 | TRBV6-5
ASSPTGGAYEQY | NA | 12 | TRBV7-3
SVEEIAGNIQY | many | 11 | TRBV29-1
ASSFNWGNNAGELF | few | 14 | TRBV7-8
ASSVDRGEKLF | many | 11 | TRBV9
ASSQGASQDTEAF | NA | 13 | TRBV4-1
SARPPRGQDNSPLH | NA | 14 | TRBV20-1
ASSYLREVSPLH | few | 12 | TRBV6-5
ASSYSPLSGAHNEQF | NA | 15 | TRBV6-2/TRBV6-3
ASSSLRSNQPQH | NA | 12 | TRBV6-2/TRBV6-3
ASSEGNRDYPNDTEAF | few | 16 | TRBV6-4
ASSQELGTGNSPLH | many | 14 | TRBV4-3
ASSLIHRDGGETQY | few | 14 | TRBV7-9
ASSYWDRDEKLS | few | 12 | TRBV6-6
ASSSQGVPTDTQY | few | 13 | TRBV11-2